This T cell receptor beta chain derives from a study of cytomegalovirus exposure and HLA in healthy donors (dated by TCRdb to about 2017). Looking at the study overall: A later analysis indicated that the roughly 120 validation repertoires were generated on the platform also employed for the 700 or so repertoires of the first cohort. High-throughput TCR immunosequencing, statistical association of individual TCRs with disease status, and machine learning were combined to predict cytomegalovirus infection status. In addition to the first cohort of 500 to 850 subjects, a separate validation cohort of 120 different subjects was used. The aim of the study was to test whether cataloging public T cell receptors could identify signatures of past pathogen exposure.

From a lookup of the germline V gene, CDR1 and CDR2 are SGHTA and FQGNSA. The CDR3 sequence holds 16 residues, the cysteine and phenylalanine included. The entry retains the CDR3 DNA only, 48 bases that are in frame from base 1. The junction shows trimming of 5 bases on V and 2 bases on J, plus 17 bases between the germline ends. Donors formed part of the validation cohort, which comprised 120 or so subjects and was distinct from the first cohort of several hundred subjects. Broad study findings and their caveats: In a later analysis, TCRs clustered in the first cohort were found to also tend to co-occur in the 130 or so validation repertoires, with approximately 95% of cluster scores above 0. A total of 150 or so TCR beta chains were listed by the study as associated with cytomegalovirus. In vitro tests confirmed that a few of the cytomegalovirus-associated TCR beta chains recognize cytomegalovirus antigens. It was suggested by the authors that the approach could potentially be generalized to other disease states and immunological phenotypes. A later analysis had no HLA typing for the validation cohort, so co-occurrence there was scored across all 130 or so repertoires. Across donors, most TCR sequences were observed very rarely, whereas some public TCRs were present in many individuals. The classifier was reported to diagnose cytomegalovirus status with high specificity and sensitivity in both the original cohort and the validation cohort.

For this clone: Its antigen is not yet known. No much larger clone is present one base from it, and per-base qualities are unavailable.

The library was made by the immunoSEQ multiplex PCR assay. The original pipeline was this. To diagnose cytomegalovirus status from the catalog of TCR beta chain sequences, a statistical classification framework was built. This immuneACCESS table, as held by TCRdb, lists in-frame sequences with V and J called but not all clones. Of the missing ones, under half trace to an unresolved V gene in checked studies; the others have no known cause. D and trimming come from the DNA, and the V and J calls and clone size come from that table. The sample table lists about 110,000 clones, more than 90% of them with a count of one. The top ten constitute 0.67% of the sample.

The receptor comes from a woman under 30 in good health and CMV-seronegative. The sequence is built from TRBV7-2 and TRBJ2-3; possibly the D gene is TRBD2, per 6 matching bases. Sequencing was carried out using PBMCs. CDR3 region: CASSPDPGLYTDTQYF. In nucleotide form, the sequence is TGTGCCAGCAGCCCCGACCCCGGACTATACACAGATACGCAGTATTTT.